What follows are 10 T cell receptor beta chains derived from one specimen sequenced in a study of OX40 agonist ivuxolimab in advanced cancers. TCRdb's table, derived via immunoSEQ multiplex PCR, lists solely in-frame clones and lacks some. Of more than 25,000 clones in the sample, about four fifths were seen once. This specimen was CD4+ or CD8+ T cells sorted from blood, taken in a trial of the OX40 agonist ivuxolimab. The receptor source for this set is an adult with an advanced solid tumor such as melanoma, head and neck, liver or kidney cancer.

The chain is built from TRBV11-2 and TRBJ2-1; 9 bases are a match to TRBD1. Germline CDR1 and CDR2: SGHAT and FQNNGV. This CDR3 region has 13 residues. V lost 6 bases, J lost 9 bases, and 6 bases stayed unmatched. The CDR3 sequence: CASSSDRGGEQFF. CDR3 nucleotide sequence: TGTGCCAGCAGTTCGGACAGGGGAGGTGAGCAGTTCTTC.

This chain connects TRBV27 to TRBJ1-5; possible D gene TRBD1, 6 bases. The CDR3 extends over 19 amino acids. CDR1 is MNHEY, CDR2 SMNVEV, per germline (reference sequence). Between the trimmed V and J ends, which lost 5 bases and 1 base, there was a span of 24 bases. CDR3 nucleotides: TGTGCCAGCAGTCCACTCCGGGACAACCACCGTTTAAGCAATCAGCCCCAGCATTTT. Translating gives CASSPLRDNHRLSNQPQHF.

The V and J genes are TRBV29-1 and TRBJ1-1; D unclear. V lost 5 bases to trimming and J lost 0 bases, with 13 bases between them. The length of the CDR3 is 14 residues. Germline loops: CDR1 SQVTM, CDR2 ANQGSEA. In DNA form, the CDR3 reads TGCAGCGTTAAGAGGGTAACCCTGAACACTGAAGCTTTCTTT. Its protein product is CSVKRVTLNTEAFF. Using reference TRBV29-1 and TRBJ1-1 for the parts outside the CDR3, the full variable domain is SAVISQKPSRDICQRGTSLTIQCQVDSQVTMMFWYRQQPGQSLTLIATANQGSEATYESGFVIDKFPISRPNLTFSTLTVSNMSPEDSSIYLCSVKRVTLNTEAFFGQGTRLTVV.

The CDR3 nucleotides are TGTGCCAGCAGCCAAGATTGGCAGAGGGAGACCCAGTACTTC. Translation: CASSQDWQRETQYF. The chain employs TRBV14 and TRBJ2-5, with no clear D. This CDR3 is built from 14 residues. V dropped 0 bases and J dropped 5 bases, with 10 bases sitting between them. Germline V gene lookup returns CDR1 SGHDN and CDR2 FVKESK.

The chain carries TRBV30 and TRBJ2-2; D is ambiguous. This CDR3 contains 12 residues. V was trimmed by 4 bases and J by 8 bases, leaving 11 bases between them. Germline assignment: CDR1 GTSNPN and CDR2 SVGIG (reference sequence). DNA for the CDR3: TGTGCCTGGATACCTTCTCCGGGGGAGCTGTTTTTT. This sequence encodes CAWIPSPGELFF.

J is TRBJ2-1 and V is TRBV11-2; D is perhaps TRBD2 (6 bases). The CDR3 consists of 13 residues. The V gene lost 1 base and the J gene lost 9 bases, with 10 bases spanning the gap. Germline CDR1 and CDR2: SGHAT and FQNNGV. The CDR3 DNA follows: TGTGCCAGCAGCTTAGGGAGGGCTAGTGAGCAGTTCTTC. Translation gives CASSLGRASEQFF.

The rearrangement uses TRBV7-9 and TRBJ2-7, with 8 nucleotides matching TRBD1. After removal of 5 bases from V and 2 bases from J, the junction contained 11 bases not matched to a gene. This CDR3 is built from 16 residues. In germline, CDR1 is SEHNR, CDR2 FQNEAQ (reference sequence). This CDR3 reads CASSDRGTGSPYEQYF. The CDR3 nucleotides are TGTGCCAGCAGCGACCGAGGGACAGGCTCTCCCTACGAGCAGTACTTC.

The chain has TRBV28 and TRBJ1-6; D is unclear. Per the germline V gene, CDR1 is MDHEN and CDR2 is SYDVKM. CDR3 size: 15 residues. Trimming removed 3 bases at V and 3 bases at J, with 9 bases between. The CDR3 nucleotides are TGTGCCAGCAGTTTGTCCCCAGTCTATAATTCACCCCTCCACTTT. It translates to CASSLSPVYNSPLHF.

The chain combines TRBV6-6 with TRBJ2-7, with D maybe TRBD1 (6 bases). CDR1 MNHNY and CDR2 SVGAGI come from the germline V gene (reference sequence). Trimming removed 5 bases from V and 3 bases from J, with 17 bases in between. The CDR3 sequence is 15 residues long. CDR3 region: CASSIGGRNHYEQYF. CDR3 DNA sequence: TGTGCCAGCAGTATTGGGGGCAGAAACCACTACGAGCAGTACTTC.

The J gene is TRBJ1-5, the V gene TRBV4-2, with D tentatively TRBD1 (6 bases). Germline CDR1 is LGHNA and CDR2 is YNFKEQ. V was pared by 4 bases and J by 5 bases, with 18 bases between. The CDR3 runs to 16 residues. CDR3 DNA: TGTGCCAGCAGCCTCGGAGGGGGGGAAGATTATCAGCCCCAGCATTTT. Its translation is CASSLGGGEDYQPQHF.